This T cell receptor (beta chain) was captured by sequencing in a study of cytomegalovirus exposure and HLA in healthy donors (dated by TCRdb to the late 2010s). As for the study more broadly: According to a later analysis, the roughly 120 validation repertoires were produced on the same platform as the roughly 720 repertoires of the first cohort. High-throughput TCR immunosequencing, statistical association of individual TCRs with disease status, and machine learning were combined to predict cytomegalovirus infection status. Besides the first cohort of 666 subjects, a separate validation cohort made up of 95 to 150 different subjects was used. The study aimed to test whether signatures of past pathogen exposure could be identified by cataloging public T cell receptors.

Separate from the approximately 700-subject first cohort, the validation cohort of about 120 subjects was the group to which the donors belonged. Reading the germline V gene gives CDR1 LGHNA and CDR2 YSLEER. V loses 1 base, J loses 4 bases, and the germline ends lie 7 bases apart. From the cysteine through the phenylalanine, the CDR3 covers 14 amino acids. Kept here is only the CDR3 DNA, which spans 42 bases and is read in frame from base 1. The library relied on the immunoSEQ multiplex PCR assay. The published analysis was carried out like this. A statistical classification framework was built to diagnose cytomegalovirus status from the catalog of TCR beta chain sequences. This immuneACCESS table, as held by TCRdb, lists in-frame sequences with V and J called but not all clones. Of the missing ones, under half trace to an unresolved V gene in checked studies; the others have no known cause. From that table come the V and J calls and clone size; the DNA was used to work out D and trimming. The sample contains a few hundred thousand clones, around 87% of them found a single time. The ten largest account for roughly 0.4% of the sample.

A note on this clone: The antigen it binds to is not known. No much larger clone exists at a distance of one base, and base qualities are not known.

What the study reported, not specific to this receptor: In the study, roughly 160 TCR beta chains were listed as associated with cytomegalovirus. In vitro tests confirmed that three of the cytomegalovirus-associated TCR beta chains recognize cytomegalovirus antigens. In both the original and validation cohorts, the classifier was reported to diagnose cytomegalovirus status with high specificity and sensitivity. Most TCR sequences were seen in very few donors, while some public TCRs were found in many individuals. A later analysis had no HLA typing for the validation cohort, so co-occurrence there was scored across all 110 or so repertoires. The authors suggested that the approach could potentially be generalized to other disease states and immunological phenotypes. Subsequent analysis determined that TCRs grouped into clusters in the first cohort also showed a tendency toward co-occurrence across the 90 to 150 validation repertoires, and roughly 95% of cluster scores exceeded 0.

The TCR comes from a woman aged 18-29 years in good health and CMV-seronegative. This sequence uses TRBV4-3 and TRBJ2-2; no D gene is confidently identified. Sequenced input: PBMCs. Read as DNA, the sequence is TGCGCCAGCAGCCAAGGCCTAGTCACCGGGGAGCTGTTTTTT. Its coded protein is CASSQGLVTGELFF.